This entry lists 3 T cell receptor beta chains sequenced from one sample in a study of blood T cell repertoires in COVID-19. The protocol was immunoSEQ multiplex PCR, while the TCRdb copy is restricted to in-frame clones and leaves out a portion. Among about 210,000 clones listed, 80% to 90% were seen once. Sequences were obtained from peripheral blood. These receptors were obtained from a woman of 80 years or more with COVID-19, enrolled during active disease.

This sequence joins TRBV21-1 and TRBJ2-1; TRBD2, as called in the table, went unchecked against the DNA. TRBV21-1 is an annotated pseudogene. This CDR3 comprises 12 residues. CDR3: CASRTSEDEQFF. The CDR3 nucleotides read TGTGCCAGCAGGACTAGCGAAGATGAGCAGTTCTTC.

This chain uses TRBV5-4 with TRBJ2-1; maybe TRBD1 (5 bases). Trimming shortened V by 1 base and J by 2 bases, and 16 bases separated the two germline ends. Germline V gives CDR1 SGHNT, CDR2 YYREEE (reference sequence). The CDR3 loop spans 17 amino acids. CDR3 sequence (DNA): TGTGCCAGCAGCTTGTCCCGGCAGGGTGTCACCTACAATGAGCAGTTCTTC. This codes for CASSLSRQGVTYNEQFF.

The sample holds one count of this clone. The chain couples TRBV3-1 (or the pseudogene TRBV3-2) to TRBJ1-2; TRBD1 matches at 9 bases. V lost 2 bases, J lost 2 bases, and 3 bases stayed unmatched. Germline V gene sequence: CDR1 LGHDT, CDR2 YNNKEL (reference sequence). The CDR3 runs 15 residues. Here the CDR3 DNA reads TGTGCCAGCAGCCAACGGACAGGGGCAAACTATGGCTACACCTTC. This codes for CASSQRTGANYGYTF.